The entry below gives a single T cell receptor (beta chain) sequence along with its context. No antigen is known for it. The entry originates in a study of CXCR3-negative and CXCR3-positive naive CD8 T cells (dated by TCRdb to about 2019). A note on the overall study: About 135 million TRB reads were obtained in total, roughly 1.5 +/- 0.3 million reads per library. Diversity and physicochemical repertoire analyses were performed on about ten donors pooled from two independent experiments. Naive subsets from 5 or 6 donors and memory cells from 3 donors were included in the TRBV-TRBJ cluster analysis. Summary of the overall study and its limitations: TRB CDR3s from CXCR3-positive naive cells showed higher hydrophobicity (lower Kidera factor 4), lower energy, and higher strength and volume indices than CXCR3-negative naive cells. Because surface CD5, which is linked to self-reactivity in mice, was comparable between the naive subsets, TCR interaction strength was also inferred from TRB CDR3 physicochemical properties. Both naive subsets had comparably high repertoire diversity, while memory CD8+ T cells had much lower repertoire diversity. Similar TRBV-TRBJ usage was shown by naive CXCR3-negative and CXCR3-positive cells from the same donor, whereas distinct patterns were shown by memory cells. Freshly isolated PBMCs were used for most assays because CXCR3 expression partially decreased after cryopreservation.

CDR1 SEHNR and CDR2 FQNEAQ were looked up in the germline V gene (reference sequence). Taken from cysteine to phenylalanine, the CDR3 has 14 residues. The DNA is not on file. Each CD8+ T cell subset was flow-sorted in triplicate, and approximately 280,000 cells per subset were placed directly into RLT lysis buffer. Naive CD8+ T cells were defined stringently as CD45RO-CCR7+CD27+CD95- to exclude memory contaminants. Peripheral blood mononuclear cells were isolated from buffy coats by standard density gradient centrifugation. A FACSAria III was used to flow-sort naive CD8+ T cells into CXCR3-negative and CXCR3-positive populations. Total RNA was extracted from sorted cells with an RNeasy Mini Kit. Instrument on record: NextSeq 550. The Human TCR Profiling Kit (MiLaboratory) was used to make UMI-labeled 5' RACE TRB cDNA libraries. The full amount of extracted RNA was used for cDNA synthesis, and the full amount of resulting cDNA was used for PCR amplification. Libraries were prepared in parallel using an identical number of PCR cycles. On the study's bioinformatics: With a requirement of at least two reads per UMI, MIGEC and MiXCR extracted about 50,000 +/- 10,000 unique UMI-labeled TRB cDNA molecules per library. On average, about 40,000 +/- 10,000 functional in-frame TRB CDR3 nucleotide clonotypes lacking stop codons were found per library. Diversity metrics, including normalized Shannon-Wiener and Chao1, were computed in VDJtools after downsampling to 5000 UMI-labeled TRB molecules per sample. VDJtools was used to calculate clonotype-size-weighted physicochemical properties of the central five CDR3 residues, namely interaction energy, strength, volume and Kidera factor 4. Through TCRdb reprocessing, the reads give one entry per CDR3 protein sequence; DNA is omitted. TCRdb assigned the V and J calls; the authors' analysis was not used. The data table for this sample lists approximately 100,000 distinct CDR3 sequences. Jointly, the top ten make up 1.5% to 2% of the sample.

The TCR was taken from a human donor in good health. Some clones in this sample may be carry-over from other donors' samples. The chain is encoded by TRBV7-9 joined to TRBJ1-1. Sequenced input: naive CXCR3- CD8+ T cells from blood. Read against the paper, the sample's cell subset or site label means: CD45RO-CCR7+CD27+CD95- naive CD8+ T cells lacking CXCR3 (TNR3-). For the CDR3, the sequence is CASSFEGTNTEAFF.